The 31 T cell receptor beta chains given below trace back to one sample, sequenced in a study of blood T cell repertoires in COVID-19 (TCRdb year 2020). Libraries were built with the immunoSEQ multiplex PCR assay. The immuneACCESS repertoire file appears here via TCRdb, limited to in-frame rearrangements. These files lack a portion of the clones; in checked studies, under half of the deficit traces to unresolved V genes, and the cause of the others is not known. This sample holds 80,000 to 100,000 clones; about 86% were observed only once. The ten largest account for over 20% of the sample. Material: peripheral blood. The receptors shown here come from a woman over 75 in a cohort sampled during active or convalescent COVID-19.

The chain has TRBV3-1 (or the pseudogene TRBV3-2) and TRBJ2-7; 7 nucleotides align to TRBD2. This CDR3 region has 15 residues. Germline CDR1 is LGHDT and CDR2 is YNNKEL (reference sequence). The V segment lost 4 bases and the J segment 3 bases; nucleotides outside the gene matches: 9. As DNA, the CDR3 is TGTGCCAGCAGCCCGCCCGTGTCGGGGGGCTACGAGCAGTACTTC. The encoded protein is CASSPPVSGGYEQYF.

The J gene is TRBJ1-3, the V gene TRBV19; D not resolved. CDR1 and CDR2 (germline): LNHDA, SQIVND (reference sequence). The ends were cut back, 9 bases at V and 2 bases at J, with 14 bases in the middle. The CDR3 covers 14 residues. CDR3 protein: CASTPLVAGNTIYF. CDR3 DNA: TGTGCCAGCACACCCCTCGTGGCTGGAAACACCATATATTTT.

The V gene is TRBV7-9, the J gene TRBJ2-1; TRBD2 is a possible D gene (6 bases). CDR1 and CDR2 (germline): SEHNR, FQNEAQ (reference sequence). Trimming took off 4 bases at V and 8 bases at J, with 15 bases between the two ends. The CDR3 runs to 14 residues. Here the CDR3 reads CASSSTRSGDEQFF. CDR3 nucleotides: TGTGCCAGCAGCTCGACAAGGTCGGGGGATGAGCAGTTCTTC.

This chain connects TRBV5-1 to TRBJ1-2; D uncertain. The CDR3 is made up of 16 amino acids. Trimming took off 3 bases at V and 4 bases at J, with 19 bases between the two ends. Germline lookup yields CDR1 SGHRS and CDR2 YFSETQ. Written as DNA, the CDR3 is TGCGCCAGCAGCTCCGGAGGTGGGATCTCGGGCTATGGCTACACCTTC. This codes for CASSSGGGISGYGYTF.

This chain uses TRBV2 with TRBJ2-4, with 8 bases lining up with TRBD1. Trimming cost V 4 bases and J 5 bases; bases outside gene matches: 1. The length of the CDR3 is 13 residues. Germline CDR1 and CDR2: SNHLY and FYNNEI. The DNA of the CDR3 is TGTGCCAGCAGTGTGGGACAGGAAAACATTCAGTACTTC. Amino acid sequence: CASSVGQENIQYF.

The rearrangement links TRBV9 to TRBJ1-2; 10 bases line up with TRBD1. Germline values: CDR1 SGDLS, CDR2 YYNGEE. The CDR3 sequence is 19 residues long. Unmatched junction bases numbered 12, after V lost 0 bases and J lost 1 base. DNA of the CDR3: TGTGCCAGCAGCGTAGAGGCGGGGACAGGGGCCCATCGTAACTATGGCTACACCTTC. As protein: CASSVEAGTGAHRNYGYTF. The full variable domain, completed using reference TRBV9 and TRBJ1-2, is DSGVTQTPKHLITATGQRVTLRCSPRSGDLSVYWYQQSLDQGLQFLIQYYNGEERAKGNILERFSAQQFPDLHSELNLSSLELGDSALYFCASSVEAGTGAHRNYGYTFGSGTRLTVV.

The chain has TRBV10-1 and TRBJ2-3; 10 nucleotides line up with TRBD2. The CDR3 runs to 16 residues. J lost 1 base, V lost 4 bases, and 5 bases had no gene match. Germline CDR1 and CDR2: WNHNN and SYGVQD (reference sequence). CDR3: CASSVTSGRGTDTQYF. The DNA of the CDR3 is TGCGCCAGCAGTGTGACTAGCGGGCGCGGCACAGATACGCAGTATTTT.

This clone was detected once. The V gene is TRBV9, the J gene TRBJ2-1; 10 bases are shared with TRBD2. V lost 2 bases to trimming and J lost 5 bases; unmatched junction nucleotides: 10. Germline V lookup: CDR1 SGDLS, CDR2 YYNGEE. The CDR3 consists of 17 residues. The CDR3 region is CASSVPAGGAIDNEQFF. DNA for the CDR3: TGTGCCAGCAGCGTTCCAGCGGGAGGGGCCATAGACAATGAGCAGTTCTTC. Full variable domain (remainder filled in from reference TRBV9 and TRBJ2-1): DSGVTQTPKHLITATGQRVTLRCSPRSGDLSVYWYQQSLDQGLQFLIQYYNGEERAKGNILERFSAQQFPDLHSELNLSSLELGDSALYFCASSVPAGGAIDNEQFFGPGTRLTVL.

This clone was seen only a few times. The J gene is TRBJ2-6, the V gene TRBV5-1; no definite D call. Germline CDR1 reads SGHRS; CDR2 reads YFSETQ. CDR3 length: 15 amino acids. The ends were cut back, 5 bases at V and 4 bases at J, with 13 bases in the middle. CDR3 sequence (DNA): TGCGCCAGCAGACCTCGTGGTGCGGGGGCCAACGTCCTGACTTTC. Protein: CASRPRGAGANVLTF.

Here the CDR3 reads CVAGLNYGYTF. The CDR3 coding sequence is TGTGTCGCGGGGCTTAACTATGGCTACACCTTC. The chain is built from TRBV30 and TRBJ1-2; tentative D call: TRBD1 (5 bases). This CDR3 contains 11 residues. The germline V gene encodes CDR1 GTSNPN and CDR2 SVGIG (reference sequence).

This clone was counted between two and nine times. The chain has TRBV7-3 and TRBJ2-1, with TRBD2 matching 9 bases. V lost 2 bases and J lost 5; bases outside the gene matches: 7. CDR1 and CDR2 (germline): SGHTA, FQGTGA. The CDR3 consists of 16 residues. The CDR3 spells CASSLLSSGENNEQFF. CDR3 DNA: TGTGCCAGCAGCTTATTGTCTAGCGGGGAAAACAATGAGCAGTTCTTC.

The chain carries TRBV28 and TRBJ1-5, with D perhaps matching TRBD1 (6 bases). The CDR3 covers 13 residues. The ends were cut back, 5 bases at V and 7 bases at J, with 12 bases in the middle. Germline values: CDR1 MDHEN, CDR2 SYDVKM. The CDR3 here is CASSLGGRQPQHF. CDR3 nucleotide sequence: TGTGCCAGCAGTCTAGGGGGTCGGCAGCCCCAGCATTTT.

V usage is TRBV25-1 and J usage is TRBJ1-1; D not certain. The V and J ends lost 3 bases and 1 base respectively, with 9 bases between them. The length of the CDR3 is 14 residues. The germline CDR1 and CDR2 sequences are MGHDK and SYGVNS. Here the CDR3 reads CASSEGPPNTEAFF. CDR3 DNA: TGTGCCAGCAGTGAGGGCCCTCCGAACACTGAAGCTTTCTTT.

The chain joins TRBV2 to TRBJ1-4; 10 nucleotides align to TRBD1. Germline CDR1 SNHLY, CDR2 FYNNEI. J was trimmed by 8 bases and V by 6 bases; bases with no gene match: 9. The CDR3 runs to 15 residues. CDR3 DNA sequence: TGTGCCAGCAGCCGGGACAGGGGAGTTAGGGAAAAACTGTTTTTT. Protein sequence: CASSRDRGVREKLFF.

V gene TRBV30 combines with J gene TRBJ2-1; the match to TRBD2 covers 15 bases. V lost 2 bases and J lost 15; bases outside the gene matches: 14. CDR1 and CDR2 from the germline V gene are GTSNPN and SVGIG (reference sequence). This CDR3 has 16 residues. CDR3 nucleotide sequence: TGTGCCTGGAGTATGGGACTAGCGGGAGGACGCACGGAGGGGTTCTTC. Its translation: CAWSMGLAGGRTEGFF.

The J gene is TRBJ2-3, the V gene TRBV5-1, with 7 bases identical to TRBD1. The CDR3 is 17 residues long. V lost 4 bases, J lost 1 base, and 12 bases stayed unmatched. CDR1 is SGHRS, CDR2 YFSETQ, per germline. The CDR3 here is CASSPKRQGEGTDTQYF. Here the CDR3 DNA reads TGCGCCAGCAGCCCGAAACGACAGGGCGAGGGCACAGATACGCAGTATTTT.

The CDR3 nucleotides are TGTGCCAGCAGCTTTTGGACAGGGGGTTCTAGCGGGGATTACAATGAGCAGTTCTTC. Its translation is CASSFWTGGSSGDYNEQFF. The chain couples TRBV5-8 to TRBJ2-1; D is possibly TRBD1 (10 bases). CDR3 length: 19 residues. V gave up 2 bases and J gave up 4 bases, with 25 bases separating them. The V gene's germline CDR1 is SGHTS and CDR2 YDEGEE.

Written as DNA, the CDR3 is TGTGCCAGCAGCCCGGAACAGGGTGATTATGGCTACACCTTC. Residues: CASSPEQGDYGYTF. The chain recombines TRBV7-3 with TRBJ1-2; possibly TRBD1 for D (6 bases). The CDR3 is 14 amino acids. The V end was cut by 5 bases, the J end by 5 bases, with 15 bases between. Germline CDR1 reads SGHTA; CDR2 reads FQGTGA.

J is TRBJ1-2 and V is TRBV3-1 (or the pseudogene TRBV3-2); 9 bases line up with TRBD1. The CDR3 has 13 amino acids. With 7 bases clipped from V and 7 bases from J, the junction kept 7 bases outside the gene matches. The germline CDR1 and CDR2 sequences are LGHDT and YNNKEL (reference sequence). The CDR3 nucleotides are TGTGCCAGCACAGACAGGGGGATCGGTGGCTACACCTTC. This sequence encodes CASTDRGIGGYTF.

The CDR3 region has the DNA TGTGCCAGCAGGGGACTAGCGGGAGGGACCCATGAGCAGTTCTTC. Its translation: CASRGLAGGTHEQFF. The chain combines TRBV6-5 with TRBJ2-1, with 16 bases fitting TRBD2. The CDR3 length is 15 residues. The V gene's germline CDR1 is MNHEY and CDR2 SVGAGI. The V and J ends lost 6 bases and 8 bases, in that order; junction bases with no gene match: 4.

The chain has TRBV3-1 (or the pseudogene TRBV3-2) and TRBJ2-5, with a weak D call TRBD1 (5 bases). Germline assignment: CDR1 LGHDT and CDR2 YNNKEL (reference sequence). V was clipped by 0 bases and J by 5 bases, with 13 bases between them. This CDR3 region has 15 residues. For the CDR3, the DNA is TGTGCCAGCAGCCAAGAAGGGGTGCTGTTGGAGACCCAGTACTTC. Protein sequence: CASSQEGVLLETQYF.

The gene calls are TRBV3-1 (or the pseudogene TRBV3-2) and TRBJ2-5; 9 bases are shared with TRBD2. Germline lookup yields CDR1 LGHDT and CDR2 YNNKEL (reference sequence). After removal of 4 bases from V and 5 bases from J, the junction contained 5 bases not matched to a gene. CDR3 length: 14 amino acids. CDR3 amino acids: CASSLLAGVETQYF. In DNA, the CDR3 is TGTGCCAGCAGCCTATTAGCGGGAGTGGAGACCCAGTACTTC.

J is TRBJ2-1 and V is TRBV6-1; weak D call: TRBD2 (5 bases). Germline V CDR1 and CDR2: MNHNS, SASEGT. V lost 2 bases and J lost 2, with 10 bases in between. This CDR3 contains 15 residues. This CDR3 is CASSEYGVPYNEQFF. DNA of the CDR3: TGTGCCAGCAGTGAATACGGGGTACCCTACAATGAGCAGTTCTTC.

The rearrangement joins TRBV4-1 to TRBJ1-1; D might be TRBD1 (5 bases). CDR3 length equals 13 residues. Germline CDR1 and CDR2: MGHRA and YSYEKL. Trimming pared 6 bases from V and 4 bases from J, leaving 12 bases between. DNA of the CDR3: TGCGCCAGCAGTACCGGGGGGGGCACTGAAGCTTTCTTT. It specifies CASSTGGGTEAFF.

The gene calls are TRBV13 and TRBJ2-1; 10 nucleotides line up with TRBD2. V shed 3 bases and J 2 bases; nucleotides not matched to a gene: 1. The CDR3 length is 15 residues. Germline V gives CDR1 PRHDT, CDR2 FYEKMQ (reference sequence). The CDR3 is CASSFGLAAYNEQFF. In nucleotides, the CDR3 is TGTGCCAGCAGCTTCGGACTAGCGGCCTACAATGAGCAGTTCTTC. Drawing the rest from reference TRBV13 and TRBJ2-1, the complete variable domain is AAGVIQSPRHLIKEKRETATLKCYPIPRHDTVYWYQQGPGQDPQFLISFYEKMQSDKGSIPDRFSAQQFSDYHSELNMSSLELGDSALYFCASSFGLAAYNEQFFGPGTRLTVL.

The chain uses TRBV30 and TRBJ2-2; 8 bases agree with TRBD2. This CDR3 has 16 amino acids. V shed 2 bases and J 5 bases; nucleotides not matched to a gene: 10. CDR1 and CDR2 (germline): GTSNPN, SVGIG (reference sequence). This CDR3 is CAWSPRDGRGTGELFF. The DNA for the CDR3 is TGTGCCTGGAGTCCACGAGACGGGAGGGGGACCGGGGAGCTGTTTTTT.

The chain recombines TRBV2 with TRBJ2-7; D is unresolved. This CDR3 has 13 residues. The V end lost 6 bases, the J end lost 6 bases, and 15 bases lay between the germline ends. CDR1 is SNHLY and CDR2 is FYNNEI in the germline V gene. CDR3: CASRIGTGLEQYF. CDR3 sequence (DNA): TGTGCCAGCAGAATAGGCACGGGTCTCGAGCAGTACTTC.

In DNA, the CDR3 is TGTGCCAGCAGCGTAGGAGGGGGGGTAGCGGGGAGCACAGATACGCAGTATTTT. This sequence encodes CASSVGGGVAGSTDTQYF. The gene calls are TRBV9 and TRBJ2-3; 8 positions agree with TRBD2. The CDR3 sequence is 18 residues long. Germline values: CDR1 SGDLS, CDR2 YYNGEE. J was trimmed by 0 bases and V by 0 bases; bases with no gene match: 9.

The genes are TRBV15 and TRBJ1-4, with 10 bases matching TRBD1. J gave up 8 bases and V 6 bases, and 9 bases lay outside the gene matches. Per germline, CDR1 LNHNV and CDR2 YYDKDF (reference sequence). The CDR3 spans 15 residues. CDR3 protein: CATSPRDRGREKLFF. In DNA form, the CDR3 reads TGTGCCACCAGTCCCAGGGACAGGGGACGGGAAAAACTGTTTTTT.

This rearrangement joins TRBV7-9 to TRBJ2-1, with a tentative D call TRBD1 (6 bases). The germline gives CDR1 SEHNR, CDR2 FQNEAQ (reference sequence). This CDR3 comprises 18 residues. Trimming removed 1 base at V and 0 bases at J, with 16 bases between. CDR3 sequence: CASSLGVRGRSSYNEQFF. The DNA for the CDR3 is TGTGCCAGCAGCTTAGGGGTCAGGGGCAGGAGCTCCTACAATGAGCAGTTCTTC.

In its sample, this clone was seen a few times. The CDR3 is CASSTGSLVGEQFF. As DNA, the CDR3 is TGTGCCAGCAGCACAGGGAGCCTAGTGGGTGAGCAGTTCTTC. V usage is TRBV9 and J usage is TRBJ2-1; the D gene is possibly TRBD1 (6 bases). V shed 4 bases and J shed 9 bases, with 17 bases lying between them. CDR1 and CDR2 (germline): SGDLS, YYNGEE. The length of the CDR3 is 14 residues.